The 21 T cell receptor beta chains below were found in one sample sequenced in a study of blood T cell repertoires in COVID-19. Repertoires were generated with immunoSEQ multiplex PCR, while TCRdb's copy carries only in-frame clones and drops some. The sample consists of about 120,000 clones, about nine tenths of them appearing once. The sample taken for sequencing was peripheral blood. These receptor sequences come from a woman between 65 and 79 years old with acute or convalescent COVID-19.

The V and J genes are TRBV24-1 and TRBJ2-1; 8 bases are shared with TRBD2. The V gene end was trimmed by 8 bases and the J gene end by 6 bases; junction bases not matched to a gene: 5. CDR3 length: 13 residues. Germline V CDR1 and CDR2: KGHDR, SFDVKD. The CDR3 protein is CATNGGGLNEQFF. The CDR3 bases are TGTGCCACCAACGGGGGGGGCCTCAATGAGCAGTTCTTC.

V usage is TRBV5-1 and J usage is TRBJ2-2; 7 bases agree with TRBD1. From germline, CDR1 is SGHRS and CDR2 YFSETQ. Trimming removed 2 bases from V and 3 bases from J; junction bases left unmatched: 4. The CDR3 consists of 15 residues. The CDR3 region has the DNA TGCGCCAGCAGCTTCCGACAGGGCGACACCGGGGAGCTGTTTTTT. Protein sequence: CASSFRQGDTGELFF. Full variable domain (missing parts from reference TRBV5-1 and TRBJ2-2): KAGVTQTPRYLIKTRGQQVTLSCSPISGHRSVSWYQQTPGQGLQFLFEYFSETQRNKGNFPGRFSGRQFSNSRSEMNVSTLELGDSALYLCASSFRQGDTGELFFGEGSRLTVL.

In this sample, this clone turned up once. The V and J genes are TRBV9 and TRBJ1-3, with a weak D call TRBD1 (5 bases). This CDR3 is built from 15 residues. The germline V and J ends were trimmed by 5 bases and 0 bases, with 12 bases remaining between them. Germline CDR1 reads SGDLS; CDR2 reads YYNGEE. CDR3 coding DNA: TGTGCCAGCAGTCCCGACAGCTACTCTGGAAACACCATATATTTT. Translated, it gives CASSPDSYSGNTIYF.

The chain couples TRBV9 to TRBJ1-1, with 8 bases lining up with TRBD1. CDR1 and CDR2 (germline): SGDLS, YYNGEE. There are 12 residues in the CDR3. The J segment lost 8 bases and the V segment lost 1 base, leaving 1 base of the junction unmatched. In DNA form, the CDR3 reads TGTGCCAGCAGCGTACAGGGGGCCGAAGCTTTCTTT. It yields the protein CASSVQGAEAFF.

The chain couples TRBV5-1 to TRBJ1-3; 7 nucleotides line up with TRBD1. The germline gives CDR1 SGHRS, CDR2 YFSETQ. Germline trimming cut 4 bases from V and 0 bases from J; bases unmatched to any gene: 4. This CDR3 region has 15 residues. The CDR3 is CASSVGQFSGNTIYF. Written as DNA, the CDR3 is TGCGCCAGCAGCGTGGGACAGTTCTCTGGAAACACCATATATTTT.

The chain combines TRBV2 with TRBJ1-6; D perhaps matches TRBD1 (5 bases). Trimming shortened V by 11 bases and J by 6 bases, and 20 bases separated the two germline ends. The CDR3 totals 15 residues. Germline CDR1 is SNHLY and CDR2 is FYNNEI. CDR3 bases: TGTGCCGGAAGTGGCACGGGGGTGGGTAATTCACCCCTCCACTTT. This encodes CAGSGTGVGNSPLHF.

The rearrangement links TRBV20-1 to TRBJ1-2; D gene unclear. The V gene's germline CDR1 is DFQATT and CDR2 SNEGSKA (reference sequence). V lost 3 bases, J lost 2 bases, and 7 bases lay in between. This CDR3 spans 12 amino acids. CDR3 bases: TGCAGTGCTAGTGGAGCAAACTATGGCTACACCTTC. Its protein is CSASGANYGYTF.

The chain uses TRBV7-2 and TRBJ1-2; 7 nucleotides line up with TRBD1. Germline CDR1 reads SGHTA; CDR2 reads FQGNSA. This CDR3 has 14 residues. After removal of 11 bases from V and 2 bases from J, the junction contained 11 bases not matched to a gene. DNA for the CDR3: TGTGCCGGGGGACGGGACAGTATAAACTATGGCTACACCTTC. This translates into CAGGRDSINYGYTF.

J is TRBJ1-2 and V is TRBV11-3, with D hard to call. Trimming cost V 1 base and J 5 bases, with 11 bases left between them. The CDR3 runs 14 residues. CDR1 and CDR2 from the germline V gene are SGHNT and YENEEA. In nucleotides, the CDR3 is TGTGCCAGCAGCTTAGGCATCGGGGATTATGGCTACACCTTC. Protein: CASSLGIGDYGYTF.

The V call is TRBV2, the J call TRBJ1-4; TRBD1 is a possible D gene (6 bases). Germline V CDR1 and CDR2: SNHLY, FYNNEI. V gave up 7 bases and J gave up 3 bases, with 15 bases separating them. The length of the CDR3 is 15 residues. CDR3 bases: TGTGCCAGCACCTCACAGGGTTTGGCTAATGAAAAACTGTTTTTT. It is translated as CASTSQGLANEKLFF.

The chain couples TRBV7-9 to TRBJ1-6, with D maybe TRBD1 (6 bases). The CDR3 is 19 residues long. The germline V gene encodes CDR1 SEHNR and CDR2 FQNEAQ (reference sequence). The V end lost 6 bases, the J end lost 6 bases, and 27 bases lay between the germline ends. The CDR3 region is CASSSTASGDYYSNSPLHF. In nucleotides, the CDR3 is TGTGCCAGCAGTTCTACGGCCTCAGGGGATTATTATAGTAATTCACCCCTCCACTTT. The full variable domain, in which reference TRBV7-9 and TRBJ1-6 provide the parts outside the CDR3, is DTGVSQNPRHKITKRGQNVTFRCDPISEHNRLYWYRQTLGQGPEFLTYFQNEAQLEKSRLLSDRFSAERPKGSFSTLEIQRTEQGDSAMYLCASSSTASGDYYSNSPLHFGNGTRLTVT.

The J gene is TRBJ2-1, the V gene TRBV7-2, with TRBD2 as a possible D gene (7 bases). CDR1 is SGHTA and CDR2 is FQGNSA in the germline V gene. V dropped 1 base and J dropped 5 bases, with 12 bases sitting between them. This CDR3 contains 15 residues. The chain's CDR3 is CASSLDGGGDNEQFF. The CDR3 DNA reads as TGTGCCAGCAGCTTAGACGGCGGGGGCGACAATGAGCAGTTCTTC. Combining the CDR3 with reference TRBV7-2 and TRBJ2-1 gives the whole variable domain GAGVSQSPSNKVTEKGKDVELRCDPISGHTALYWYRQSLGQGLEFLIYFQGNSAPDKSGLPSDRFSAERTGGSVSTLTIQRTQQEDSAVYLCASSLDGGGDNEQFFGPGTRLTVL.

The CDR3 here is CASSYGQLEQFF. The CDR3 region has the DNA TGTGCCAGCAGTTATGGACAGCTTGAGCAGTTCTTC. This chain connects TRBV25-1 to TRBJ2-1; possible D gene TRBD1, 6 bases. The CDR3 runs to 12 residues. CDR1 MGHDK and CDR2 SYGVNS come from the germline V gene. Trimming removed 5 bases at V and 9 bases at J, with 11 bases between. Using reference TRBV25-1 and TRBJ2-1 for the parts outside the CDR3, the full variable domain is EADIYQTPRYLVIGTGKKITLECSQTMGHDKMYWYQQDPGMELHLIHYSYGVNSTEKGDLSSESTVSRIRTEHFPLTLESARPSHTSQYLCASSYGQLEQFFGPGTRLTVL.

The chain links TRBV6-2 or TRBV6-3 to TRBJ1-5; tentative D call: TRBD1 (6 bases). Germline CDR1 reads MNHEY; CDR2 reads SVGEGT. With 2 bases removed from V and 5 bases from J, the gap between germline ends came to 16 bases. This CDR3 comprises 16 residues. CDR3 region: CASSYTAGPGDQPQHF. CDR3 DNA: TGTGCCAGCAGTTACACGGCAGGGCCAGGGGATCAGCCCCAGCATTTT.

This chain connects TRBV29-1 to TRBJ1-6; possible D gene TRBD1, 6 bases. Looked up from germline, CDR1 is SQVTM and CDR2 is ANQGSEA. V gave up 2 bases and J gave up 4 bases, with 9 bases separating them. This CDR3 is 14 amino acids long. CDR3 sequence (DNA): TGCAGCGTTGAACTACAGGGTTATAATTCACCCCTCCACTTT. Residues: CSVELQGYNSPLHF. Variable domain in full (rest from reference TRBV29-1 and TRBJ1-6): SAVISQKPSRDICQRGTSLTIQCQVDSQVTMMFWYRQQPGQSLTLIATANQGSEATYESGFVIDKFPISRPNLTFSTLTVSNMSPEDSSIYLCSVELQGYNSPLHFGNGTRLTVT.

The V and J genes are TRBV19 and TRBJ2-5; 9 nucleotides match TRBD1. The CDR3 loop spans 13 amino acids. V dropped 6 bases and J dropped 4; count of bases not matched to a gene: 3. Germline CDR1 LNHDA, CDR2 SQIVND (reference sequence). CDR3 coding DNA: TGTGCCAGTAGGACAGGGGGTGCAGAGACCCAGTACTTC. It codes for CASRTGGAETQYF.

V usage is TRBV9 and J usage is TRBJ2-7, with 8 positions matching TRBD2. V shed 0 bases, J shed 1 base, and the junction held 6 bases outside the gene matches. In germline, CDR1 is SGDLS, CDR2 YYNGEE. The CDR3 is 16 amino acids. CDR3 DNA sequence: TGTGCCAGCAGCGTAGGGGGCAGCGGGGGTTCCTACGAGCAGTACTTC. Amino acids: CASSVGGSGGSYEQYF.

This chain joins TRBV11-3 and TRBJ1-6; D not resolved. The germline V gene has CDR1 SGHNT and CDR2 YENEEA. The length of the CDR3 is 16 residues. The V and J ends lost 1 base and 3 bases respectively, with 10 bases between them. CDR3 sequence: CASSLVAGVYNSPLHF. The CDR3 DNA reads TGTGCCAGCAGCTTAGTTGCCGGGGTCTATAATTCACCCCTCCACTTT.

The gene calls are TRBV7-6 and TRBJ2-5, with a possible D match to TRBD2 (5 bases). This CDR3 region has 15 residues. Germline CDR1 and CDR2: SGHVS and FNYEAQ. Trimming removed 5 bases from V and 2 bases from J, with 15 bases in between. CDR3 sequence reads: CASSKGGFGQETQYF. In DNA form, the CDR3 reads TGTGCCAGCAGCAAAGGAGGTTTTGGTCAAGAGACCCAGTACTTC.

The V and J genes are TRBV28 and TRBJ1-3; no definite D call. CDR1 is MDHEN, CDR2 SYDVKM, per germline. The germline V and J ends were trimmed by 3 bases and 0 bases, with 3 bases remaining between them. The CDR3 consists of 13 residues. CDR3 region: CASSFHSGNTIYF. CDR3 sequence (DNA): TGTGCCAGCAGTTTCCACTCTGGAAACACCATATATTTT.

This clone was seen only once. The chain links TRBV15 to TRBJ2-3; possibly TRBD2 for D (5 bases). The V gene lost 3 bases and the J gene lost 0 bases, with 16 bases spanning the gap. Germline V CDR1 and CDR2: LNHNV, YYDKDF (reference sequence). The CDR3 runs to 17 residues. The CDR3: CATSSESGSFSTDTQYF. CDR3 nucleotide sequence: TGTGCCACCAGCAGTGAATCGGGATCTTTTAGCACAGATACGCAGTATTTT.